The 11 T cell receptor beta chains below were found in one sample sequenced in a study of beta chain features in type 1 diabetes. Since all of the isolated RNA was reverse transcribed, expressed TCRB transcripts were what got sequenced. This table comes from immunoSEQ multiplex PCR, and its TCRdb copy is limited to in-frame clones, with some not included. Among fewer than 200,000 clones listed, 7.5% to 10% were seen once. Sequenced material: central memory CD4+ T cells from blood. Source of these receptors: a man in his late teens or twenties in good health.

This chain connects TRBV11-2 to TRBJ2-7; D perhaps matches TRBD2 (6 bases). Trimming left V 5 bases short and J 0 bases short, with 11 bases between. The CDR3 runs to 14 residues. Germline V CDR1 and CDR2: SGHAT, FQNNGV. CDR3 DNA: TGTGCCAGCAGCCAGGACTACCGCTCCTACGAGCAGTACTTC. This translates into CASSQDYRSYEQYF.

This clone was seen a handful of times. The genes are TRBV7-2 and TRBJ1-1; no clear D. This CDR3 spans 12 amino acids. Looked up from germline, CDR1 is SGHTA and CDR2 is FQGNSA. Trimming removed 10 bases from V and 2 bases from J, with 11 bases in between. CDR3 in amino acids: CAIQTLNTEAFF. The CDR3 nucleotides read TGTGCCATCCAGACTCTCAACACTGAAGCTTTCTTT. The full variable domain, its missing parts supplied by reference TRBV7-2 and TRBJ1-1, is GAGVSQSPSNKVTEKGKDVELRCDPISGHTALYWYRQSLGQGLEFLIYFQGNSAPDKSGLPSDRFSAERTGGSVSTLTIQRTQQEDSAVYLCAIQTLNTEAFFGQGTRLTVV.

V gene TRBV30 combines with J gene TRBJ1-3; a weak D match, TRBD1 (6 bases). The CDR3 length is 13 residues. Trimming left V 8 bases short and J 7 bases short, with 18 bases between. Germline lookup yields CDR1 GTSNPN and CDR2 SVGIG (reference sequence). The CDR3 protein is CAHYRESKNTIYF. The CDR3 bases are TGTGCCCATTACAGGGAAAGTAAGAACACCATATATTTT.

This clone appeared a few times. This chain connects TRBV6-5 to TRBJ2-3; TRBD2 matches at 8 bases. CDR1 and CDR2 (germline): MNHEY, SVGAGI. Losses at the gene ends were 2 bases for V and 0 bases for J; bases not matched to a gene: 4. This CDR3 has 16 amino acids. In nucleotides, the CDR3 is TGTGCCAGCAGTTACGGCGGGGGGATAAGCACAGATACGCAGTATTTT. Its translation: CASSYGGGISTDTQYF.

The sample holds many counts of this clone. V is TRBV30 and J is TRBJ1-4; maybe TRBD1 (6 bases). Trimming took 3 bases from V and 11 from J, leaving 13 bases between them. This CDR3 spans 12 amino acids. The V gene's germline CDR1 is GTSNPN and CDR2 SVGIG (reference sequence). CDR3 amino acids: CAWSYSQGKLFF. The CDR3 DNA follows: TGTGCCTGGAGCTATAGTCAGGGGAAACTGTTTTTT. The whole variable domain, filled in from reference TRBV30 and TRBJ1-4, reads SQTIHQWPATLVQPVGSPLSLECTVEGTSNPNLYWYRQAAGRGLQLLFYSVGIGQISSEVPQNLSASRPQDRQFILSSKKLLLSDSGFYLCAWSYSQGKLFFGSGTQLSVL.

This clone occurred a few times. The chain carries TRBV6-5 and TRBJ1-2; D possibly corresponds to TRBD1 (5 bases). Germline V gene sequence: CDR1 MNHEY, CDR2 SVGAGI. V was pared by 6 bases and J by 7 bases, with 15 bases between. This CDR3 region has 13 residues. Here the CDR3 reads CASRGTGGVGYTF. CDR3 coding DNA: TGTGCCAGCAGGGGGACTGGGGGAGTTGGCTACACCTTC.

This clone was seen repeatedly, ten times or more. The gene calls are TRBV28 and TRBJ2-5; 7 nucleotides line up with TRBD2. CDR3 length: 14 residues. J gave up 1 base and V 5 bases, and 4 bases lay outside the gene matches. Germline V gene data show CDR1 as MDHEN and CDR2 as SYDVKM. The CDR3 nucleotides read TGTGCCAGCAGTCCGGGGACTACCCAAGAGACCCAGTACTTC. Residues: CASSPGTTQETQYF.

This clone was found many times. The chain employs TRBV4-2 and TRBJ1-2; no clear D gene. The CDR3 is 15 residues long. Germline lookup yields CDR1 LGHNA and CDR2 YNFKEQ. V dropped 4 bases and J dropped 8 bases, with 20 bases sitting between them. The CDR3 sequence is CASSRENVRLGGYTF. CDR3 nucleotide sequence: TGTGCCAGCAGCCGAGAAAACGTTCGACTAGGAGGCTACACCTTC.

This clone was picked up many times. This chain joins TRBV7-9 and TRBJ1-1; tentative D call: TRBD1 (5 bases). The germline CDR1 and CDR2 sequences are SEHNR and FQNEAQ (reference sequence). V shed 5 bases and J shed 2 bases, with 15 bases lying between them. The CDR3 length is 15 residues. The CDR3 protein is CASSHQNRINTEAFF. CDR3 nucleotides: TGTGCCAGCAGCCATCAAAACAGGATAAACACTGAAGCTTTCTTT.

The chain recombines TRBV7-2 with TRBJ2-3, with D possibly TRBD2 on 5 matching bases. The germline CDR1 and CDR2 sequences are SGHTA and FQGNSA. With 2 bases removed from V and 5 bases from J, the gap between germline ends came to 14 bases. The CDR3 totals 15 residues. As DNA, the CDR3 is TGTGCCAGCAGCTTAATGACGGGATCGGTAGATACGCAGTATTTT. Translation: CASSLMTGSVDTQYF.

V gene TRBV19 combines with J gene TRBJ2-2, with 10 bases that match TRBD2. The CDR3 contains 13 residues. After removal of 8 bases from V and 4 bases from J, the junction contained 1 base not matched to a gene. Germline loops: CDR1 LNHDA, CDR2 SQIVND (reference sequence). The CDR3 spells CASRTSGTGELFF. The CDR3 DNA sequence: TGTGCCAGTCGGACTAGCGGCACCGGGGAGCTGTTTTTT.